This TCR beta chain was obtained from a study of blood T cell repertoires in COVID-19. What the recovered Cohort 3 donors had was two negative PCRs, clearance, or symptom resolution. The CDR3 is 16 residues long. Germline V gives CDR1 MDHEN, CDR2 SYDVKM. The V end lost 0 bases, the J end lost 0 bases, and 9 bases lay between the germline ends. Clones were sequenced by immunoSEQ multiplex PCR, and TCRdb holds only the in-frame ones, with some missing. The sample has more than 40,000 clones; roughly nine tenths are singletons. The V call is TRBV28, the J call TRBJ1-3; perhaps TRBD1 as D (6 bases). Sequencing was carried out using PBMCs or T cells enriched from blood (not recorded which). The source is a woman aged 50 to 60 who had recovered from COVID-19. The CDR3 sequence is CASSLWGARSGNTIYF. CDR3 in DNA: TGTGCCAGCAGTTTATGGGGGGCCCGCTCTGGAAACACCATATATTTT.